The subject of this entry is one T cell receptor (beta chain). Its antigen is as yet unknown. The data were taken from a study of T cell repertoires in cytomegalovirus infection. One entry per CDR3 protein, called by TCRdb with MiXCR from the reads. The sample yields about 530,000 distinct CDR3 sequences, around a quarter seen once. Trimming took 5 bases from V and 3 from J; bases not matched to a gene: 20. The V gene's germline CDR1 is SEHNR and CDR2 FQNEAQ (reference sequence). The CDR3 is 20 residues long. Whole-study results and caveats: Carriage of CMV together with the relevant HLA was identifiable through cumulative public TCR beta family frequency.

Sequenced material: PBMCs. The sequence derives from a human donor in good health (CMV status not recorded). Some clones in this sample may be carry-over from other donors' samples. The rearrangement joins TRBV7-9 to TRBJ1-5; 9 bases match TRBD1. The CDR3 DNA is TGTGCCAGCAGCGGGGACAGGGAAATTCACCCGAGGTTTATCAATCAGCCCCAGCATTTT. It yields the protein CASSGDREIHPRFINQPQHF.